This TCR beta chain emerged from a study of blood T cell repertoires in COVID-19. Study-level information: The cDNA or gDNA used as material had been derived from T cells, B-cell-depleted T cells, or PBMCs.

Only in-frame clones appear in the TCRdb table, and some are missing; sequencing was by immunoSEQ multiplex PCR. Among some 200,000 clones listed, around 85% were seen once. Sample: peripheral blood. The TCR sequence derives from a woman aged 60-75 years with acute or convalescent COVID-19.

The CDR3 spells CSVRGIQGETYGYTF. CDR3 in DNA: TGCAGCGTCCGGGGGATACAGGGGGAAACCTATGGCTACACCTTC. The rearrangement uses TRBV29-1 and TRBJ1-2; TRBD1 aligns across 8 bases. The germline gives CDR1 SQVTM, CDR2 ANQGSEA. V lost 6 bases, J lost 4 bases, and 13 bases stayed unmatched. The CDR3 extends over 15 amino acids.